These 17 T cell receptor beta chains were all obtained from the same sample, sequenced in a study of spatial heterogeneity in lung cancer. Overall study results and limits: Within tumors, counts of expanded alpha and beta TCRs tracked tumor mutation counts.

No cognate antigen is known for these TCRs. Specified time point: sample taken at primary tumor resection. TCRdb recomputed calls from the 5' RACE reads with MiXCR, one row per CDR3 protein. The table has some 18,000 distinct CDR3 sequences, about 7.5% seen once. The sample was lung tumor tissue, taken at surgery. These receptor sequences come from a male donor with early-stage non-small cell lung cancer.

This clonotype was found many times. This rearrangement joins TRBV28 to TRBJ1-5, with TRBD1 matching over 8 bases. The junction had 9 bases not matched to a gene; V was cut back by 6 bases and J by 2 bases. Germline values: CDR1 MDHEN, CDR2 SYDVKM. CDR3 length: 16 amino acids. In nucleotides, the CDR3 is TGTGCCAGCAGCCCTGACAGGGGCAAGGGCAATCAGCCCCAGCATTTT. Translated, it gives CASSPDRGKGNQPQHF.

This clonotype was recorded many times. The chain has TRBV20-1 and TRBJ1-1; TRBD1 agrees at 7 bases. CDR1 is DFQATT, CDR2 SNEGSKA, per germline (reference sequence). Germline trimming cut 6 bases from V and 1 base from J; bases unmatched to any gene: 2. The CDR3 contains 12 residues. CDR3 sequence reads: CSARQGNTEAFF. The CDR3 DNA follows: TGCAGTGCAAGACAGGGGAACACTGAAGCTTTCTTT.

The genes are TRBV20-1 and TRBJ2-1; D gene unclear. The CDR3 extends over 16 amino acids. Trimming left V 2 bases short and J 0 bases short, with 14 bases between. Germline loops: CDR1 DFQATT, CDR2 SNEGSKA (reference sequence). CDR3 DNA: TGCAGTGCTAGAAAAACCACAGATAGCTCCTACAATGAGCAGTTCTTC. This codes for CSARKTTDSSYNEQFF.

This clonotype was recorded a few times. The genes are TRBV27 and TRBJ1-4, with TRBD1 matching 7 bases. The J segment lost 3 bases and the V segment lost 6 bases, leaving 4 bases of the junction unmatched. CDR1 is MNHEY, CDR2 SMNVEV, per germline (reference sequence). The CDR3 consists of 14 residues. CDR3 loop: CASRIQGSNEKLFF. The CDR3 DNA sequence: TGTGCCAGCAGGATACAGGGGTCTAATGAAAAACTGTTTTTT.

This clonotype was counted at least ten times. V gene TRBV6-4 combines with J gene TRBJ2-2; the match to TRBD1 covers 9 bases. The CDR3 is 13 residues long. Germline CDR1 is MRHNA and CDR2 is SNTAGT. With V trimmed by 11 bases and J by 5 bases, 6 bases remained unmatched. The CDR3 DNA follows: TGTGCCGTACGACAGGGGGATACCGGGGAGCTGTTTTTT. Translating it yields CAVRQGDTGELFF.

Many counts were recorded for this clonotype. This could be a read error, since a much larger clone is one nucleotide away. This chain uses TRBV29-1 with TRBJ1-5; 7 nucleotides line up with TRBD1. Germline V gene data show CDR1 as SQVTM and CDR2 as ANQGSEA. The CDR3 is made up of 14 amino acids. The CDR3 sequence: CSVRQGGDSQPQNF. The CDR3 DNA follows: TGCAGCGTTAGACAGGGAGGAGATAGTCAGCCCCAGAATTTT.

This clonotype was seen at least ten times. The chain is built from TRBV18 and TRBJ2-7; no clear D. Germline V CDR1 and CDR2: KGHSH, LQKENI. This CDR3 has 13 residues. V gave up 1 base and J gave up 5 bases, with 9 bases separating them. CDR3 in amino acids: CASSPRSPDEQYF. CDR3 sequence (DNA): TGTGCCAGCTCACCACGTAGTCCAGACGAGCAGTACTTC.

The chain is built from TRBV19 and TRBJ1-4; D ambiguous. The CDR3 contains 14 residues. CDR1 is LNHDA and CDR2 is SQIVND in the germline V gene (reference sequence). The V end lost 4 bases, the J end lost 7 bases, and 13 bases lay between the germline ends. The CDR3 nucleotides read TGTGCCAGTAGTAGACTTACTCGGATTGAAAAACTGTTTTTT. This codes for CASSRLTRIEKLFF.

A few counts support this clonotype. V and J are TRBV24-1 and TRBJ2-1, with 9 bases lining up with TRBD1. The germline V gene has CDR1 KGHDR and CDR2 SFDVKD. The CDR3 has 15 residues. The trim removed 5 bases at V and 4 bases at J, leaving 5 bases unmatched. CDR3 sequence: CATSGGQGTYNEQFF. CDR3 bases: TGTGCCACCAGTGGGGGACAGGGAACATACAATGAGCAGTTCTTC.

The sample holds many counts of this clonotype. This chain links TRBV11-2 with TRBJ1-2, with D perhaps matching TRBD1 (5 bases). V was shortened by 4 bases and J by 5 bases, with 11 bases between the two germline ends. Looked up from germline, CDR1 is SGHAT and CDR2 is FQNNGV. CDR3 length: 13 amino acids. This chain's CDR3 is CASSSTGRYGYTF. Here the CDR3 DNA reads TGTGCCAGCAGCTCGACGGGACGATATGGCTACACCTTC.

This clonotype has more than one count but fewer than ten. The DNA is left out, because the CDR3 cannot be placed on it with certainty; the CDR3 is given as TCRdb lists it. The chain links TRBV28 to TRBJ1-1; no DNA check was done on the table's D call, TRBD1. Germline assignment: CDR1 MDHEN and CDR2 SYDVKM. The CDR3 contains 15 residues when both ends are counted. CDR3 residues: CASSSAPGRRTEAFF.

At least ten counts were recorded for this clonotype. This chain connects TRBV4-1 to TRBJ2-1; 8 bases align to TRBD1. The CDR3 has 16 residues. Germline assignment: CDR1 MGHRA and CDR2 YSYEKL. V lost 2 bases to trimming and J lost 7 bases; unmatched junction nucleotides: 10. CDR3 nucleotides: TGCGCCAGCAGCCAACTTGGGGGACAGGTAGTTAATGAGCAGTTCTTC. This codes for CASSQLGGQVVNEQFF.

The J gene is TRBJ2-5, the V gene TRBV5-1; TRBD1 agrees at 10 bases. CDR1 is SGHRS, CDR2 YFSETQ, per germline. The junction had 6 bases not matched to a gene; V was cut back by 0 bases and J by 4 bases. The CDR3 extends over 16 amino acids. In nucleotides, the CDR3 is TGCGCCAGCAGCTTGGGACAGGGGGCTTGGGGAGAGACCCAGTACTTC. It translates to CASSLGQGAWGETQYF. The full variable domain, completed using reference TRBV5-1 and TRBJ2-5, is KAGVTQTPRYLIKTRGQQVTLSCSPISGHRSVSWYQQTPGQGLQFLFEYFSETQRNKGNFPGRFSGRQFSNSRSEMNVSTLELGDSALYLCASSLGQGAWGETQYFGPGTRLLVL.

This clonotype was found many times. The rearrangement joins TRBV5-1 to TRBJ1-1; tentative D call: TRBD1 (5 bases). The germline V gene encodes CDR1 SGHRS and CDR2 YFSETQ. Trimming took 6 bases from V and 11 from J, leaving 26 bases between them. The CDR3 runs to 15 residues. The DNA for the CDR3 is TGCGCCAGCAACTCCGGGGGGGGTTATCTTGCTGCGGCTTTCTTT. This sequence encodes CASNSGGGYLAAAFF.

The chain has TRBV5-1 and TRBJ2-3, with a tentative D call TRBD1 (5 bases). Germline-derived CDR1 and CDR2 are SGHRS and YFSETQ. The CDR3 extends over 14 amino acids. Trimming stripped 6 bases from V and 1 base from J, with 12 bases between. The CDR3 bases are TGCGCCAGCACCCCGACAGTGGGCACAGATACGCAGTATTTT. This encodes CASTPTVGTDTQYF.

This clonotype was recorded many times. The rearrangement joins TRBV20-1 to TRBJ2-3; the D call may be TRBD1 or TRBD2 (5 bases each). This CDR3 has 15 residues. Trimming pared 6 bases from V and 4 bases from J, leaving 20 bases between. The germline V gene encodes CDR1 DFQATT and CDR2 SNEGSKA (reference sequence). CDR3 nucleotides: TGCAGTGCAGGGAACTCCTGGGACGGAGCAGATACGCAGTATTTT. Translated: CSAGNSWDGADTQYF.

This clonotype was found many times. The chain couples TRBV20-1 to TRBJ1-6; D gene ambiguous. The length of the CDR3 is 15 residues. The V gene's germline CDR1 is DFQATT and CDR2 SNEGSKA (reference sequence). Deletions cut 0 bases from V and 7 bases from J, with 13 bases between. The CDR3 here is CSARDSWLTNSPLHF. Here the CDR3 DNA reads TGCAGTGCTAGAGATAGTTGGCTTACGAATTCACCCCTCCACTTT.